The 18 T cell receptor beta chains in this list originate from one sample, sequenced in a study of post-analysis software for immune sequencing data. The study's findings and limits: Higher frequency in patients than in controls was seen for 5 or 6 TRBV segments, with TRBV5-6, TRBV5-1 and TRBV20-1 among them.

Their target antigens are unknown. Researchers reported that TCR beta cDNA libraries carried unique molecular identifiers. TCRdb reprocessed the PCR reads with MiXCR, giving one entry per CDR3 protein. The table lists around 260,000 distinct CDR3 sequences, about 40% of them singletons. Material: blood. Every receptor here comes from a girl aged 10 to 17 with multiple sclerosis.

This clonotype has a count of ten or more. This CDR3 is CSVDNYGQGDYGYTF. In nucleotides, the CDR3 is TGCAGCGTAGACAACTATGGACAGGGGGACTATGGCTACACCTTC. The chain uses TRBV29-1 and TRBJ1-2, with TRBD1 matching over 10 bases. Germline loops: CDR1 SQVTM, CDR2 ANQGSEA. CDR3 length: 15 amino acids. The ends lost 6 bases at V and 3 bases at J; junction bases unmatched: 10.

This clonotype was found many times. The chain uses TRBV7-6 and TRBJ2-1; 8 nucleotides match TRBD2. V lost 1 base, J lost 5 bases, and 4 bases stayed unmatched. CDR1 is SGHVS, CDR2 FNYEAQ, per germline. The CDR3 extends over 15 amino acids. The CDR3 region has the DNA TGTGCCAGCAGCTTAGTAGGACTAGCCGACAATGAGCAGTTCTTC. Amino acids: CASSLVGLADNEQFF.

The genes are TRBV5-1 and TRBJ2-2; no clear D. The length of the CDR3 is 15 residues. CDR1 SGHRS and CDR2 YFSETQ come from the germline V gene. V gave up 4 bases and J gave up 1 base, with 11 bases separating them. The CDR3 nucleotides read TGCGCCAGCAGCCCTCTTTACTGGAACACCGGGGAGCTGTTTTTT. It is translated as CASSPLYWNTGELFF.

With regard to this clonotype: This could be a read error, since a much larger clone is one nucleotide away. The chain couples TRBV20-1 to TRBJ1-2; possible D gene TRBD1, 6 bases. The CDR3 consists of 11 residues. Deletions cut 8 bases from V and 6 bases from J, with 13 bases between. Germline CDR1 is DFQATT and CDR2 is SNEGSKA (reference sequence). CDR3 loop: CSIPTGNGYTF. As DNA, the CDR3 is TGCAGTATTCCGACAGGTAATGGCTACACCTTC.

This clonotype was seen a single time. A much larger clone sits a single nucleotide away, making a read error possible. The V and J genes are TRBV27 and TRBJ1-2; D not certain. The CDR3 is 13 residues long. Germline V gene data show CDR1 as MNHEY and CDR2 as SMNVEV (reference sequence). The chain's CDR3 is CASSTGRNYDYTF. CDR3 sequence (DNA): TGTGCCAGCAGCACCGGACGTAACTATGACTACACCTTC.

There are a few counts of this clonotype. V and J are TRBV7-9 and TRBJ1-1, with D perhaps TRBD1 (6 bases). Looked up from germline, CDR1 is SEHNR and CDR2 is FQNEAQ (reference sequence). The CDR3 has 15 residues. V was shortened by 1 base and J by 1 base, with 10 bases between the two germline ends. CDR3 bases: TGTGCCAGCAGCTTAGACAGGGTTCCGAACACTGAAGCTTTCTTT. Protein sequence: CASSLDRVPNTEAFF.

The chain combines TRBV7-6 with TRBJ1-6, with a weak D call TRBD1 (5 bases). The germline V gene has CDR1 SGHVS and CDR2 FNYEAQ. Trimming removed 11 bases at V and 0 bases at J, with 14 bases between. The CDR3 has 15 amino acids. The CDR3, as DNA: TGTGCCGTGGGGCCTACCAGCTCCTATAATTCACCCCTCCACTTT. It yields the protein CAVGPTSSYNSPLHF.

This clonotype was found many times. The chain uses TRBV4-1 and TRBJ2-3; perhaps TRBD2 as D (5 bases). The germline V gene has CDR1 MGHRA and CDR2 YSYEKL. The CDR3 has 16 amino acids. The V and J ends lost 1 base and 1 base respectively, with 12 bases between them. For the CDR3, the DNA is TGCGCCAGCAGCCAAGCCCTTAGCGCACGCACAGATACGCAGTATTTT. The encoded protein is CASSQALSARTDTQYF.

This clonotype came up many times. The chain carries TRBV29-1 and TRBJ2-3, with unresolved D. This CDR3 has 9 residues. The V end lost 4 bases, the J end lost 6 bases, and 2 bases lay between the germline ends. Germline loops: CDR1 SQVTM, CDR2 ANQGSEA. In nucleotides, the CDR3 is TGCAGCGTTGGGGATACGCAGTATTTT. Amino acid sequence: CSVGDTQYF.

This clonotype has a single count. The chain employs TRBV13 and TRBJ2-5, with 8 bases aligning to TRBD1. The CDR3 extends over 15 amino acids. The germline gives CDR1 PRHDT, CDR2 FYEKMQ (reference sequence). V shed 2 bases, J shed 5 bases, and the junction held 7 bases outside the gene matches. CDR3 region: CASSLSGRGRETQYF. CDR3 DNA sequence: TGTGCCAGCAGCTTATCCGGCAGGGGGCGCGAGACCCAGTACTTC. Variable domain in full (rest from reference TRBV13 and TRBJ2-5): AAGVIQSPRHLIKEKRETATLKCYPIPRHDTVYWYQQGPGQDPQFLISFYEKMQSDKGSIPDRFSAQQFSDYHSELNMSSLELGDSALYFCASSLSGRGRETQYFGPGTRLLVL.

This clonotype was seen only a few times. This chain joins TRBV9 and TRBJ2-2, with 8 bases aligning to TRBD1. J gave up 6 bases and V 8 bases, and 9 bases lay outside the gene matches. CDR3 size: 14 residues. Germline loops: CDR1 SGDLS, CDR2 YYNGEE. The CDR3 sequence is CARGRGRMPGELFF. In DNA, the CDR3 is TGTGCCAGGGGCAGGGGGCGGATGCCCGGGGAGCTGTTTTTT.

In its sample, this clonotype was seen many times. The V gene is TRBV7-2, the J gene TRBJ2-3; TRBD2 agrees at 9 bases. The trim removed 5 bases at V and 4 bases at J, leaving 13 bases unmatched. This CDR3 comprises 17 residues. CDR1 is SGHTA and CDR2 is FQGNSA in the germline V gene. CDR3 in amino acids: CASSGGLAPRLADTQYF. The CDR3 coding sequence is TGTGCCAGCAGCGGGGGACTAGCCCCACGGCTAGCAGATACGCAGTATTTT.

The sample holds one count of this clonotype. The chain couples TRBV4-2 to TRBJ2-7, with a weak D call TRBD2 (6 bases). The CDR3 is made up of 14 amino acids. Germline CDR1 LGHNA, CDR2 YNFKEQ. Between the trimmed V and J ends, which lost 3 bases and 7 bases, there was a span of 16 bases. This chain's CDR3 is CASSQGIGEDEQYF. CDR3 sequence (DNA): TGTGCCAGCAGCCAGGGCATAGGGGAGGATGAGCAGTACTTC.

The gene calls are TRBV20-1 and TRBJ2-7, with 8 bases fitting TRBD1. The CDR3 loop spans 16 amino acids. The V gene's germline CDR1 is DFQATT and CDR2 SNEGSKA (reference sequence). Losses at the gene ends were 4 bases for V and 4 bases for J; bases not matched to a gene: 15. CDR3 coding DNA: TGCAGTGCTAATCTCCCACTCAGGGGGCGAGCTTACGAGCAGTACTTC. Its translation is CSANLPLRGRAYEQYF.

The chain recombines TRBV2 with TRBJ1-5, with D unresolved. From germline, CDR1 is SNHLY and CDR2 FYNNEI. The CDR3 consists of 12 residues. Trimming pared 8 bases from V and 9 bases from J, leaving 14 bases between. CDR3 sequence (DNA): TGTGCCAGCGGAGGTGACAAGCGGCCCCAGCATTTT. This codes for CASGGDKRPQHF.

The sample holds a few counts of this clonotype. The V gene is TRBV7-9, the J gene TRBJ2-6; possible D gene TRBD2, 5 bases. The CDR3 extends over 17 amino acids. V was pared by 5 bases and J by 2 bases, with 16 bases between. Germline lookup yields CDR1 SEHNR and CDR2 FQNEAQ (reference sequence). CDR3 sequence reads: CASSDRSRGPGANVLTF. In DNA, the CDR3 is TGTGCCAGCAGCGATCGTTCTCGGGGTCCTGGGGCCAACGTCCTGACTTTC.

CDR3 in DNA: TGCAGTGCGGCTGGATCCTCTAGCACAGATACGCAGTATTTT. Its translation: CSAAGSSSTDTQYF. J is TRBJ2-3 and V is TRBV20-1; D remains unclear. The CDR3 loop spans 14 amino acids. In germline, CDR1 is DFQATT, CDR2 SNEGSKA (reference sequence). V was cut by 6 bases and J by 0 bases, with 13 bases left in between.

The chain couples TRBV6-5 to TRBJ1-1; 10 nucleotides agree with TRBD1. Germline lookup yields CDR1 MNHEY and CDR2 SVGAGI. V lost 5 bases to trimming and J lost 6 bases; unmatched junction nucleotides: 6. The CDR3 loop spans 14 amino acids. The CDR3 DNA reads TGTGCCAGCAGTCCCATGACAGGGGGCGCTGAAGCTTTCTTT. Its protein is CASSPMTGGAEAFF.